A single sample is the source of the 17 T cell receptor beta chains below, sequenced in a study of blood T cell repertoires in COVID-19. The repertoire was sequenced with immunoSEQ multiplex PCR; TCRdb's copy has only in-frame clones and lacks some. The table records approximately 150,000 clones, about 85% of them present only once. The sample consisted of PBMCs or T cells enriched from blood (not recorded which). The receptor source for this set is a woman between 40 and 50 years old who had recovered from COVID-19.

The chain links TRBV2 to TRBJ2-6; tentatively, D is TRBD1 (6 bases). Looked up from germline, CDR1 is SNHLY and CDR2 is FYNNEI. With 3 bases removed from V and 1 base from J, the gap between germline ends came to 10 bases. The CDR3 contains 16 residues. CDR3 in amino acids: CASSDDRQSGANVLTF. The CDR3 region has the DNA TGTGCCAGCAGTGACGACAGGCAATCTGGGGCCAACGTCCTGACTTTC.

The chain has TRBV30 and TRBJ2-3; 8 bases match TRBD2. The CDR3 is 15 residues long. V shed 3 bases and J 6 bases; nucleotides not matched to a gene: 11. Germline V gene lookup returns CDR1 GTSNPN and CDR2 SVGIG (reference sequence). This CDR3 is CAWSAPSGLFDTQYF. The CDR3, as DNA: TGTGCCTGGAGCGCTCCTAGCGGGCTCTTCGATACGCAGTATTTT.

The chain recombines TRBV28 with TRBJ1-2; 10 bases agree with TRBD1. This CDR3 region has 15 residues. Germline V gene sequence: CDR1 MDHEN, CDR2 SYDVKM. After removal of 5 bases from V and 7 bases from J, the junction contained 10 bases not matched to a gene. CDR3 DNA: TGTGCCAGCAGTAATCCCGACAGGGGGCTCTCTGGCTACACCTTC. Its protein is CASSNPDRGLSGYTF.

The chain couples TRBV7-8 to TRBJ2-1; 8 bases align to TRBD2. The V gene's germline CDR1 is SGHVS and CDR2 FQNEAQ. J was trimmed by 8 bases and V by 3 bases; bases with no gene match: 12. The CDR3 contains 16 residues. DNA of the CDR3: TGTGCCAGCAGCTTCTTACGAGCGGGAGAAAGCGATGAGCAGTTCTTC. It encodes CASSFLRAGESDEQFF.

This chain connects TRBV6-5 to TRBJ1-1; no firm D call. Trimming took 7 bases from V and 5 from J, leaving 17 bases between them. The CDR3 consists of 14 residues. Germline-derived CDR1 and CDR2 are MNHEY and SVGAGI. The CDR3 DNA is TGTGCCAGCAAGGACTCGGGTTTAACGACTGAAGCTTTCTTT. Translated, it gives CASKDSGLTTEAFF.

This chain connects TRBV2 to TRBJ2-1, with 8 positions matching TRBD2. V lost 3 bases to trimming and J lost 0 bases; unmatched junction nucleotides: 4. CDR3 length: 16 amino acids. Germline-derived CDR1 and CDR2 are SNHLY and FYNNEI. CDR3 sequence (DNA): TGTGCCAGCAGTGATCCCACTAGCGGCTCCTACAATGAGCAGTTCTTC. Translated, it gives CASSDPTSGSYNEQFF.

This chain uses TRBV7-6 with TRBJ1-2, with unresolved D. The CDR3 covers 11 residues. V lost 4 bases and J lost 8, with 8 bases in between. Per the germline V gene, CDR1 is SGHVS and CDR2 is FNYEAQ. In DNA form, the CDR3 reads TGTGCCAGCAGCTCGGGCGGGGGCTACACCTTC. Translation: CASSSGGGYTF.

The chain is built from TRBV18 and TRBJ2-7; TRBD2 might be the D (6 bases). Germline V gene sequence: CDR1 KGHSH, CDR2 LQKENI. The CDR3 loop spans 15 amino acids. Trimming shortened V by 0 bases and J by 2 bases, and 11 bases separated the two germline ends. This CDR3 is CASSPPGGVAYEQYF. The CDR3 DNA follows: TGTGCCAGCTCACCACCTGGAGGGGTGGCCTACGAGCAGTACTTC.

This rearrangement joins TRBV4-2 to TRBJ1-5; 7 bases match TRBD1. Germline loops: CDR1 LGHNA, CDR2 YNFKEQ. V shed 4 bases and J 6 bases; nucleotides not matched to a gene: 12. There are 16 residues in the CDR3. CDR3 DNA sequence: TGTGCCAGCAGCCCCCGGGGGACAGATCGGGTTCAGCCCCAGCATTTT. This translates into CASSPRGTDRVQPQHF.

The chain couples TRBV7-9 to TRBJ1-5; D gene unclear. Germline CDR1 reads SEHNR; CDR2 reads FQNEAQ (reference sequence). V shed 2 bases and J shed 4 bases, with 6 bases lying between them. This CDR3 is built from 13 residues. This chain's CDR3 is CASSLSGNQPQHF. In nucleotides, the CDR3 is TGTGCCAGCAGCTTATCGGGGAATCAGCCCCAGCATTTT. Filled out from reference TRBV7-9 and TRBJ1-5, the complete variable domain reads DTGVSQNPRHKITKRGQNVTFRCDPISEHNRLYWYRQTLGQGPEFLTYFQNEAQLEKSRLLSDRFSAERPKGSFSTLEIQRTEQGDSAMYLCASSLSGNQPQHFGDGTRLSIL.

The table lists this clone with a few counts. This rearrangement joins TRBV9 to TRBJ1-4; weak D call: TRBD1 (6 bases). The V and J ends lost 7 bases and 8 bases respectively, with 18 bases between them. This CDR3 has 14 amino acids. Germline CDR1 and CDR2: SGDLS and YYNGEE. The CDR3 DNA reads TGTGCCAGCGGGACAACATCGTCCCCCGAAAAACTGTTTTTT. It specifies CASGTTSSPEKLFF.

The CDR3 DNA sequence: TGTGCCAGCAGTGGGCGACGGGACTCGAGCTCCTATAATTCACCCCTCCACTTT. Its translation is CASSGRRDSSSYNSPLHF. This chain links TRBV2 with TRBJ1-6; tentative D call: TRBD1 (5 bases). Trimming left V 4 bases short and J 0 bases short, with 16 bases between. The CDR3 contains 18 residues. Looked up from germline, CDR1 is SNHLY and CDR2 is FYNNEI.

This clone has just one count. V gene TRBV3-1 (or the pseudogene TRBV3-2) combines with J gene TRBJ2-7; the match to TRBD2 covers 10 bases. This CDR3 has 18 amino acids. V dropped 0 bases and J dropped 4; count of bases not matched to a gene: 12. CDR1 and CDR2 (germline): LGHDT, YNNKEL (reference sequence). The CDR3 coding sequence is TGTGCCAGCAGCCAAGAGGGCGTAACTAGCGGGGTGCGGTACGAGCAGTACTTC. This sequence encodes CASSQEGVTSGVRYEQYF.

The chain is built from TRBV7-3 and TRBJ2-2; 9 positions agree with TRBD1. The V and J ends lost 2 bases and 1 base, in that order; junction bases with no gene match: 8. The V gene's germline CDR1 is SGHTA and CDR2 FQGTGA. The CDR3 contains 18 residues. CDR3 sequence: CASSLVRWGQGNTGELFF. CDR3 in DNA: TGTGCCAGCAGCTTAGTTAGATGGGGACAGGGGAACACCGGGGAGCTGTTTTTT.

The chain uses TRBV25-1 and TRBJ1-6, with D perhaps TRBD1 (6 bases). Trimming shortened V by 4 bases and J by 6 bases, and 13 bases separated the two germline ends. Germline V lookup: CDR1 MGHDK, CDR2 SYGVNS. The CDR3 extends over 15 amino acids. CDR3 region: CASSAQLGANSPLHF. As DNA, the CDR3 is TGTGCCAGCAGTGCCCAACTGGGGGCTAATTCACCCCTCCACTTT.

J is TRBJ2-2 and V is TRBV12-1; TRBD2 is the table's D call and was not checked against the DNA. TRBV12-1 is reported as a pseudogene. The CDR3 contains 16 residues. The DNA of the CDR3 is TGTGCCAGCAGCCCTGGACTAGCGGGAGTGACCGGGGAGCTGTTTTTT. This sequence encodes CASSPGLAGVTGELFF.

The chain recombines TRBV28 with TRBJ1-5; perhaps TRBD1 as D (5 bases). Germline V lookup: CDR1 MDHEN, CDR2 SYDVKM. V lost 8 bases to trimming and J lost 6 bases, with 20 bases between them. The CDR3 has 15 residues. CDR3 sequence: CASFTTRGDGQPQHF. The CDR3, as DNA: TGTGCCAGCTTTACAACACGGGGGGACGGTCAGCCCCAGCATTTT.